The next 22 T cell receptor beta chains were all read from a single sample in a study of cytomegalovirus exposure and HLA in healthy donors. Both 60 Vbeta primers and 13 Jbeta primers went into the PCR. The repertoire was sequenced with immunoSEQ multiplex PCR; TCRdb's copy has only in-frame clones and lacks some. The table records around 150,000 clones, approximately 70% of them present only once. Source material: PBMCs. These receptors were obtained from a middle-aged man in good health and CMV-seropositive.

This rearrangement joins TRBV5-4 to TRBJ2-5; weak D call: TRBD1 (5 bases). Between the trimmed V and J ends, which lost 4 bases and 9 bases, there was a span of 16 bases. Looked up from germline, CDR1 is SGHNT and CDR2 is YYREEE (reference sequence). CDR3 size: 13 residues. The CDR3 region has the DNA TGTGCCAGCAGCGAGGACAAACGTCATCCCCAGTACTTC. Translating gives CASSEDKRHPQYF.

The J gene is TRBJ1-6, the V gene TRBV7-2, with D uncertain. The CDR3 consists of 17 residues. Trimming pared 2 bases from V and 0 bases from J, leaving 11 bases between. Germline CDR1 and CDR2: SGHTA and FQGNSA. The CDR3 DNA sequence: TGTGCCAGCAGCTTAATTCAGGTAAGCTCCTATAATTCACCCCTCCACTTT. It specifies CASSLIQVSSYNSPLHF. Drawing the rest from reference TRBV7-2 and TRBJ1-6, the complete variable domain is GAGVSQSPSNKVTEKGKDVELRCDPISGHTALYWYRQSLGQGLEFLIYFQGNSAPDKSGLPSDRFSAERTGGSVSTLTIQRTQQEDSAVYLCASSLIQVSSYNSPLHFGNGTRLTVT.

V and J are TRBV6-1 and TRBJ2-2; 8 bases are shared with TRBD2. Germline V gene sequence: CDR1 MNHNS, CDR2 SASEGT. Trimming cost V 3 bases and J 5 bases; bases outside gene matches: 5. The CDR3 has 15 residues. CDR3 nucleotide sequence: TGTGCCAGCAGTGATACCGGGACTAGTACCGGGGAGCTGTTTTTT. As protein: CASSDTGTSTGELFF.

The J gene is TRBJ2-7, the V gene TRBV7-8; 9 bases match TRBD1. From germline, CDR1 is SGHVS and CDR2 FQNEAQ. The CDR3 runs to 16 residues. The trim removed 5 bases at V and 4 bases at J, leaving 12 bases unmatched. The CDR3 loop reads CASSPLRTGVVYEQYF. The CDR3, as DNA: TGTGCCAGCAGCCCTCTTAGGACAGGGGTGGTTTACGAGCAGTACTTC.

V and J are TRBV29-1 and TRBJ2-7, with 13 nucleotides matching TRBD2. V shed 3 bases and J 0 bases; nucleotides not matched to a gene: 5. Germline assignment: CDR1 SQVTM and CDR2 ANQGSEA. This CDR3 region has 16 residues. The CDR3 coding sequence is TGCAGCGTTGAGGGACTAGCGGGAAGGAGCTCCTACGAGCAGTACTTC. Protein sequence: CSVEGLAGRSSYEQYF.

The J gene is TRBJ1-6, the V gene TRBV2; maybe TRBD1 (5 bases). Trimming removed 7 bases at V and 7 bases at J, with 14 bases between. The CDR3 covers 14 residues. The V gene's germline CDR1 is SNHLY and CDR2 FYNNEI. This chain's CDR3 is CASKERGTNSPLHF. In DNA form, the CDR3 reads TGTGCCAGCAAGGAAAGGGGAACAAATTCACCCCTCCACTTT.

The J gene is TRBJ1-1, the V gene TRBV9; perhaps TRBD1 as D (6 bases). V shed 0 bases and J shed 1 base, with 10 bases lying between them. Germline V gene lookup returns CDR1 SGDLS and CDR2 YYNGEE. There are 15 residues in the CDR3. The CDR3 loop reads CASSVAGTRNTEAFF. In DNA, the CDR3 is TGTGCCAGCAGCGTAGCGGGGACAAGGAACACTGAAGCTTTCTTT. The variable domain in full, with the rest retrieved from reference TRBV9 and TRBJ1-1, is DSGVTQTPKHLITATGQRVTLRCSPRSGDLSVYWYQQSLDQGLQFLIQYYNGEERAKGNILERFSAQQFPDLHSELNLSSLELGDSALYFCASSVAGTRNTEAFFGQGTRLTVV.

This rearrangement joins TRBV5-1 to TRBJ1-1, with 8 bases matching TRBD1. CDR1 is SGHRS, CDR2 YFSETQ, per germline. V trimming: 7 bases; J trimming: 2 bases; junction bases outside the gene matches: 7. This CDR3 has 14 amino acids. DNA for the CDR3: TGCGCCAGCGCCAGACAGGGGTTTAACACTGAAGCTTTCTTT. Translating gives CASARQGFNTEAFF.

V usage is TRBV4-2 and J usage is TRBJ1-5, with D possibly matching TRBD1 (5 bases). The CDR3 totals 14 residues. Trimming took off 1 base at V and 5 bases at J, with 9 bases between the two ends. The germline V gene encodes CDR1 LGHNA and CDR2 YNFKEQ. CDR3 coding DNA: TGTGCCAGCAGCCAAGTGGGAGGGGATCAGCCCCAGCATTTT. Protein sequence: CASSQVGGDQPQHF.

The chain has TRBV5-1 and TRBJ2-7; 8 bases are a match to TRBD1. CDR1 is SGHRS, CDR2 YFSETQ, per germline. The junction had 5 bases not matched to a gene; V was cut back by 0 bases and J by 6 bases. CDR3 length: 14 residues. DNA for the CDR3: TGCGCCAGCAGCTTGGCCGGACAGGGAGGCGAGCAGTACTTC. Its translation is CASSLAGQGGEQYF.

The CDR3 here is CATQSGQGSYEQYF. Here the CDR3 DNA reads TGTGCCACCCAGTCGGGACAGGGGTCGTACGAGCAGTACTTC. The chain has TRBV2 and TRBJ2-7, with TRBD1 identical over 10 bases. Looked up from germline, CDR1 is SNHLY and CDR2 is FYNNEI. The CDR3 is 14 residues long. Trimming removed 10 bases from V and 4 bases from J; junction bases left unmatched: 10. The full variable domain, completed using reference TRBV2 and TRBJ2-7, is EPEVTQTPSHQVTQMGQEVILRCVPISNHLYFYWYRQILGQKVEFLVSFYNNEISEKSEIFDDQFSVERPDGSNFTLKIRSTKLEDSAMYFCATQSGQGSYEQYFGPGTRLTVT.

CDR3 amino acids: CASSSTGAQPYF. In nucleotides, the CDR3 is TGCGCCAGCAGCTCGACAGGGGCCCAACCGTATTTT. The chain combines TRBV5-1 with TRBJ2-3; TRBD1 matches at 8 bases. Germline V CDR1 and CDR2: SGHRS, YFSETQ. V was pared by 3 bases and J by 14 bases, with 8 bases of the junction left unmatched. The CDR3 has 12 amino acids.

The chain couples TRBV4-3 to TRBJ2-2; D remains ambiguous. V was trimmed by 2 bases and J by 4 bases, leaving 17 bases between them. CDR3 length equals 17 residues. Germline CDR1 is LGHNA and CDR2 is YSLEER. CDR3 residues: CASSQNRQLGSTGELFF. CDR3 bases: TGCGCCAGCAGCCAAAACCGACAACTGGGCTCCACCGGGGAGCTGTTTTTT.

The chain couples TRBV18 to TRBJ1-5; no clear D. Germline CDR1 is KGHSH and CDR2 is LQKENI. This CDR3 has 18 amino acids. V gave up 3 bases and J gave up 2 bases, with 20 bases separating them. The CDR3 sequence: CASSPRGTSRGGNQPQHF. Here the CDR3 DNA reads TGTGCCAGCTCACCTCGGGGTACTTCTCGGGGTGGCAATCAGCCCCAGCATTTT. Together with reference TRBV18 and TRBJ1-5, the CDR3 gives the full variable domain: NAGVMQNPRHLVRRRGQEARLRCSPMKGHSHVYWYRQLPEEGLKFMVYLQKENIIDESGMPKERFSAEFPKEGPSILRIQQVVRGDSAAYFCASSPRGTSRGGNQPQHFGDGTRLSIL.

This clone was counted a single time. The chain is built from TRBV28 and TRBJ1-3; tentatively, D is TRBD1 (5 bases). CDR1 is MDHEN, CDR2 SYDVKM, per germline. The CDR3 sequence is 16 residues long. Between the trimmed V and J ends, which lost 4 bases and 0 bases, there was a span of 13 bases. The CDR3: CASSSPGGFSGNTIYF. In DNA form, the CDR3 reads TGTGCCAGCAGTTCCCCGGGGGGGTTCTCTGGAAACACCATATATTTT.

The chain joins TRBV6-1 to TRBJ1-2, with D possibly being TRBD1 (6 bases). Germline CDR1 and CDR2: MNHNS and SASEGT. V lost 7 bases, J lost 6 bases, and 15 bases lay in between. The CDR3 is made up of 13 amino acids. CDR3 DNA: TGTGCCAGCACCTGGACAGTATCGAATGGCTACACCTTC. It translates to CASTWTVSNGYTF.

V is TRBV19 and J is TRBJ1-5; no clear D. Trimming stripped 6 bases from V and 9 bases from J, with 15 bases between. In germline, CDR1 is LNHDA, CDR2 SQIVND (reference sequence). The CDR3 has 13 amino acids. CDR3 DNA sequence: TGTGCCAGTAGAGGAGGACTTCTACGGCCCCAGCATTTT. Protein: CASRGGLLRPQHF.

J is TRBJ2-1 and V is TRBV7-8; 10 nucleotides line up with TRBD1. The CDR3 consists of 19 residues. The J segment lost 10 bases and the V segment lost 2 bases, leaving 20 bases of the junction unmatched. Per the germline V gene, CDR1 is SGHVS and CDR2 is FQNEAQ. This CDR3 is CASSLRDRGTPGGLSEQFF. CDR3 in DNA: TGTGCCAGCAGCTTAAGGGACAGGGGAACACCGGGGGGGCTTTCCGAGCAGTTCTTC.

This clone was seen only a few times. This chain connects TRBV21-1 to TRBJ1-1. TRBV21-1 represents a pseudogene. The CDR3 sequence is 14 residues long. The CDR3 DNA reads TGTGCCAGCAGCAAGCCACTCATGAACACTGAAGCTTTCTTT. As protein: CASSKPLMNTEAFF.

V usage is TRBV2 and J usage is TRBJ1-6; D may be TRBD1 (5 bases). CDR3 size: 18 residues. Trimming removed 1 base at V and 4 bases at J, with 17 bases between. The V gene's germline CDR1 is SNHLY and CDR2 FYNNEI. In DNA form, the CDR3 reads TGTGCCAGCAGTGAAGATCAGATTCAGGGAATATATAATTCACCCCTCCACTTT. Translating it yields CASSEDQIQGIYNSPLHF.

This chain uses TRBV25-1 with TRBJ1-4; D is uncertain. This CDR3 comprises 16 residues. V lost 3 bases to trimming and J lost 4 bases, with 15 bases between them. Germline loops: CDR1 MGHDK, CDR2 SYGVNS. CDR3 region: CASSEFTWELNEKLFF. CDR3 sequence (DNA): TGTGCCAGCAGTGAGTTTACCTGGGAGCTTAATGAAAAACTGTTTTTT.

The chain joins TRBV5-4 to TRBJ1-1, with unresolved D. In germline, CDR1 is SGHNT, CDR2 YYREEE (reference sequence). V lost 0 bases, J lost 7 bases, and 13 bases lay in between. CDR3 length: 14 residues. In nucleotides, the CDR3 is TGTGCCAGCAGCTTGGAAGGAGTCCGGCATGAAGCTTTCTTT. Translation gives CASSLEGVRHEAFF.